The 24 T cell receptor beta chains in this list originate from one sample, sequenced in a study of T cell repertoires in cytomegalovirus infection. TCRdb called the reads again in MiXCR, with one record for every CDR3 protein. The repertoire holds approximately 500,000 distinct CDR3 sequences, with 16% as singletons. Input material: CD8+ T cells from PBMCs. Receptors originate from a human donor in good health (CMV status not recorded). Some clones in this sample may be carry-over from other donors' samples.

This clonotype was seen many times. CDR3 sequence reads: CASSSGRRDSNQPQHF. In DNA form, the CDR3 reads TGTGCCAGCAGCTCTGGGCGGCGGGACAGCAATCAGCCCCAGCATTTT. The J gene is TRBJ1-5, the V gene TRBV7-2; tentatively, D is TRBD1 (5 bases). The CDR3 totals 16 residues. Trimming stripped 4 bases from V and 1 base from J, with 14 bases between. Germline V gene sequence: CDR1 SGHTA, CDR2 FQGNSA.

The rearrangement joins TRBV19 to TRBJ2-1; a possible D gene is TRBD1 (5 bases). The V end lost 6 bases, the J end lost 5 bases, and 14 bases lay between the germline ends. CDR3 length equals 14 residues. Germline CDR1 LNHDA, CDR2 SQIVND (reference sequence). The CDR3 coding sequence is TGTGCCAGTAGAGGTCTCAGGGAAGACAATGAGCAGTTCTTC. Translated: CASRGLREDNEQFF.

The V and J genes are TRBV6-6 and TRBJ2-7; 10 bases fit TRBD1. CDR1 is MNHNY, CDR2 SVGAGI, per germline (reference sequence). V dropped 5 bases and J dropped 3; count of bases not matched to a gene: 7. This CDR3 has 15 amino acids. The chain's CDR3 is CASSPPGQGSYEQYF. For the CDR3, the DNA is TGTGCCAGCAGTCCTCCGGGACAGGGGAGCTACGAGCAGTACTTC.

This clonotype has at least ten counts. In nucleotides, the CDR3 is TGTGCCAGCAGCCAATTCAGGCCCAGCGGGGGGTTATACAATGAGCAGTTCTTC. It specifies CASSQFRPSGGLYNEQFF. This chain uses TRBV5-6 with TRBJ2-1, with 9 bases lining up with TRBD2. The CDR3 has 18 amino acids. J gave up 4 bases and V 4 bases, and 15 bases lay outside the gene matches. Germline V gene lookup returns CDR1 SGHDT and CDR2 YYEEEE. The full variable domain, in which reference TRBV5-6 and TRBJ2-1 provide the parts outside the CDR3, is DAGVTQSPTHLIKTRGQQVTLRCSPKSGHDTVSWYQQALGQGPQFIFQYYEEEERQRGNFPDRFSGHQFPNYSSELNVNALLLGDSALYLCASSQFRPSGGLYNEQFFGPGTRLTVL.

This rearrangement joins TRBV20-1 to TRBJ2-5; D possibly matches TRBD1 or TRBD2 (5 bases each). V was trimmed by 3 bases and J by 3 bases, leaving 17 bases between them. The germline CDR1 and CDR2 sequences are DFQATT and SNEGSKA (reference sequence). This CDR3 comprises 15 residues. CDR3 DNA sequence: TGCAGTGCTAGGGACGAGGGGTTGCGCGAAGAGACCCAGTACTTC. Its protein product is CSARDEGLREETQYF.

In its sample, this clonotype was seen many times. The V and J genes are TRBV10-3 and TRBJ2-3; TRBD1 agrees at 8 bases. CDR1 is ENHRY, CDR2 SYGVKD, per germline. This CDR3 spans 15 amino acids. The trim removed 6 bases at V and 1 base at J, leaving 6 bases unmatched. The CDR3, as DNA: TGTGCCATCAGCGCCCCGGGACAGGGCACAGATACGCAGTATTTT. Residues: CAISAPGQGTDTQYF.

The rearrangement joins TRBV4-2 to TRBJ1-5, with TRBD1 as a possible D gene (6 bases). The germline V and J ends were trimmed by 4 bases and 0 bases, with 10 bases remaining between them. The CDR3 sequence is 15 residues long. Germline assignment: CDR1 LGHNA and CDR2 YNFKEQ. Here the CDR3 DNA reads TGTGCCAGCAGCCCGGGACAACATAGCAATCAGCCCCAGCATTTT. It codes for CASSPGQHSNQPQHF.

Note on this clonotype: A clone one base away is much larger, so this may be a read error. The J gene is TRBJ1-1, the V gene TRBV6-1; no definite D call. CDR3 size: 14 residues. CDR1 and CDR2 from the germline V gene are MNHNS and SASEGT. The V end lost 3 bases, the J end lost 5 bases, and 13 bases lay between the germline ends. The CDR3 region has the DNA TGTGCCAGCAGTGAGTGGCGCATCGGGACTGAAGCTTTCTTT. This translates into CASSEWRIGTEAFF.

The chain joins TRBV10-3 to TRBJ2-1, with no clear D. The CDR3 has 13 residues. Trimming pared 0 bases from V and 7 bases from J, leaving 7 bases between. The germline V gene encodes CDR1 ENHRY and CDR2 SYGVKD. The CDR3 loop is CAISESTPNEQFF. The CDR3 nucleotides read TGTGCCATCAGTGAGTCGACTCCTAATGAGCAGTTCTTC.

In this sample, this clonotype turned up many times. The rearrangement joins TRBV12-3 or TRBV12-4 to TRBJ2-3; 10 positions match TRBD2. The V and J ends lost 10 bases and 2 bases, in that order; junction bases with no gene match: 9. The CDR3 spans 15 residues. The CDR3 nucleotides read TGTGCCAACAGCCCCACTAGCGGGATCACAGATACGCAGTATTTT. Protein: CANSPTSGITDTQYF.

The rearrangement joins TRBV5-6 to TRBJ2-7; D is perhaps TRBD2 (6 bases). CDR1 and CDR2 from the germline V gene are SGHDT and YYEEEE. V shed 3 bases and J shed 3 bases, with 19 bases lying between them. The CDR3 sequence is 16 residues long. The CDR3 coding sequence is TGTGCCAGCAGCTCAAGATCGGGGGTCTGGAGCTACGAGCAGTACTTC. This gives the protein CASSSRSGVWSYEQYF.

The gene calls are TRBV10-3 and TRBJ2-2; TRBD1 is a possible D gene (5 bases). There are 17 residues in the CDR3. V was cut by 2 bases and J by 0 bases, with 13 bases left in between. Germline loops: CDR1 ENHRY, CDR2 SYGVKD. As DNA, the CDR3 is TGTGCCATCAGTGAGAGTGCAGGGCTTTCGAACACCGGGGAGCTGTTTTTT. Protein sequence: CAISESAGLSNTGELFF.

The chain has TRBV5-5 and TRBJ1-2, with 9 bases identical to TRBD1. CDR3 length: 14 residues. The trim removed 4 bases at V and 7 bases at J, leaving 8 bases unmatched. Germline values: CDR1 SGHKS, CDR2 YYEKEE (reference sequence). CDR3 sequence (DNA): TGTGCCAGCAGCCCGACAGGGGGAGATGGTGGCTACACCTTC. Translation: CASSPTGGDGGYTF.

V is TRBV2 and J is TRBJ1-1; D remains ambiguous. V was trimmed by 10 bases and J by 0 bases, leaving 6 bases between them. Germline V CDR1 and CDR2: SNHLY, FYNNEI. This CDR3 has 11 residues. CDR3 DNA: TGTGCCACTATCCTGAACACTGAAGCTTTCTTT. This codes for CATILNTEAFF.

At least ten counts were recorded for this clonotype. The chain joins TRBV19 to TRBJ2-7, with 7 bases that match TRBD2. Germline V lookup: CDR1 LNHDA, CDR2 SQIVND (reference sequence). The CDR3 is 14 amino acids. V lost 8 bases, J lost 2 bases, and 9 bases stayed unmatched. The CDR3 here is CASSLAGLPYEQYF. Written as DNA, the CDR3 is TGTGCCAGTTCGCTTGCGGGACTACCCTACGAGCAGTACTTC.

The V call is TRBV29-1, the J call TRBJ2-5; TRBD2 is a possible D gene (6 bases). The germline V and J ends were trimmed by 4 bases and 5 bases, with 11 bases remaining between them. The germline gives CDR1 SQVTM, CDR2 ANQGSEA. This CDR3 contains 12 residues. The CDR3 loop is CSVGPGRETQYF. CDR3 nucleotides: TGCAGCGTTGGCCCAGGGAGGGAGACCCAGTACTTC.

The gene calls are TRBV27 and TRBJ2-7, with D unresolved. V was pared by 4 bases and J by 0 bases, with 16 bases between. This CDR3 region has 16 residues. Germline values: CDR1 MNHEY, CDR2 SMNVEV (reference sequence). CDR3 in amino acids: CASSSRRNSSSYEQYF. The CDR3 region has the DNA TGTGCCAGCAGTTCACGCCGGAACTCGAGCTCCTACGAGCAGTACTTC.

This clonotype was observed at least ten times. V usage is TRBV11-1 and J usage is TRBJ1-2, with D possibly TRBD1 on 5 matching bases. Between the trimmed V and J ends, which lost 5 bases and 4 bases, there was a span of 17 bases. From germline, CDR1 is SGHAT and CDR2 FQDESV (reference sequence). The CDR3 is 15 residues long. CDR3 amino acids: CASSRRGLGFYGYTF. In DNA, the CDR3 is TGTGCCAGCAGCCGGAGGGGCTTAGGCTTCTATGGCTACACCTTC.

This clonotype was recorded at least ten times. The chain links TRBV28 to TRBJ2-7, with D maybe TRBD2 (6 bases). The CDR3 loop spans 14 amino acids. Germline V gene sequence: CDR1 MDHEN, CDR2 SYDVKM. The V end lost 7 bases, the J end lost 2 bases, and 15 bases lay between the germline ends. The CDR3 DNA follows: TGTGCCAGCAATGGGGCGGGAAGGGCCTACGAGCAGTACTTC. Residues: CASNGAGRAYEQYF.

The gene calls are TRBV6-6 and TRBJ2-1; 8 positions agree with TRBD2. This CDR3 is built from 14 residues. The trim removed 6 bases at V and 5 bases at J, leaving 6 bases unmatched. The germline CDR1 and CDR2 sequences are MNHNY and SVGAGI (reference sequence). This chain's CDR3 is CASRTGGMDNEQFF. In nucleotides, the CDR3 is TGTGCCAGCAGAACGGGGGGGATGGACAATGAGCAGTTCTTC.

This chain uses TRBV20-1 with TRBJ2-1; 16 bases are shared with TRBD2. The CDR3 has 18 amino acids. Germline V gives CDR1 DFQATT, CDR2 SNEGSKA (reference sequence). With V trimmed by 3 bases and J by 8 bases, 13 bases remained unmatched. The CDR3 spells CSARGLAGGLRINDEQFF. In DNA, the CDR3 is TGCAGTGCTAGGGGACTAGCGGGAGGGCTTAGGATAAACGATGAGCAGTTCTTC.

The rearrangement links TRBV2 to TRBJ1-1, with D unresolved. Germline V gives CDR1 SNHLY, CDR2 FYNNEI. The CDR3 loop spans 12 amino acids. The V end was cut by 8 bases, the J end by 5 bases, with 12 bases between. The DNA of the CDR3 is TGTGCCAGCCTTGGCAGAAGGACTGAAGCTTTCTTT. Amino acids: CASLGRRTEAFF.

The chain links TRBV29-1 to TRBJ2-1; 10 bases align to TRBD2. Germline CDR1 SQVTM, CDR2 ANQGSEA. This CDR3 comprises 14 residues. V was pared by 4 bases and J by 9 bases, with 9 bases of the junction left unmatched. The CDR3 region is CSVGAGGPDSEQFF. The CDR3 coding sequence is TGCAGCGTTGGAGCGGGAGGGCCGGATTCTGAGCAGTTCTTC.

The chain links TRBV2 to TRBJ1-5; D is possibly TRBD1 (5 bases). The CDR3 spans 16 residues. V was trimmed by 6 bases and J by 7 bases, leaving 22 bases between them. CDR1 SNHLY and CDR2 FYNNEI come from the germline V gene. The CDR3 loop is CASRPRDGGPRQPQHF. The CDR3 coding sequence is TGTGCCAGCAGGCCAAGGGACGGAGGACCTCGGCAGCCCCAGCATTTT.